These 20 T cell receptor beta chains were sequenced from one sample in a study of blood T cell repertoires in COVID-19 (TCRdb year 2020). Libraries were made using the immunoSEQ multiplex PCR assay. Not all clones reach the TCRdb copy of this immuneACCESS table, which keeps in-frame sequences only. Checked studies attribute under half of the gap to unresolved V genes and leave the rest unexplained. This sample gives hundreds of thousands of clones in total; roughly four fifths of them show up just once. Approximately 7.5% of the sample rests with the top ten. What was sequenced was peripheral blood. These receptors all stem from an elderly woman with COVID-19, enrolled during active disease.

CDR3 DNA: TGTGCCAGCTGGGACAGATTTAGGGGGGCCAACGTCCTGACTTTC. This sequence encodes CASWDRFRGANVLTF. This rearrangement joins TRBV6-5 to TRBJ2-6; 7 bases fit TRBD1. This CDR3 has 15 amino acids. Trimming cost V 8 bases and J 4 bases; bases outside gene matches: 8. Germline V gene data show CDR1 as MNHEY and CDR2 as SVGAGI.

The chain joins TRBV5-4 to TRBJ2-1; the D gene is possibly TRBD2 (5 bases). The CDR3 has 14 residues. The germline V gene encodes CDR1 SGHNT and CDR2 YYREEE (reference sequence). Trimming stripped 3 bases from V and 3 bases from J, with 10 bases between. Here the CDR3 reads CASSSREHYNEQFF. The CDR3 DNA sequence: TGTGCCAGCAGCTCCCGGGAACACTACAATGAGCAGTTCTTC.

The chain employs TRBV9 and TRBJ2-5; 7 bases align to TRBD1. V lost 1 base and J lost 4; bases outside the gene matches: 7. Germline-derived CDR1 and CDR2 are SGDLS and YYNGEE. The CDR3 totals 15 residues. In nucleotides, the CDR3 is TGTGCCAGCAGCGTACGGACTGAGGGGGCAGAGACCCAGTACTTC. Residues: CASSVRTEGAETQYF.

There are a few counts of this clone. V gene TRBV19 combines with J gene TRBJ2-1; 7 bases are shared with TRBD2. CDR1 is LNHDA and CDR2 is SQIVND in the germline V gene (reference sequence). The CDR3 extends over 15 amino acids. The J segment lost 3 bases and the V segment lost 4 bases, leaving 6 bases of the junction unmatched. Here the CDR3 DNA reads TGTGCCAGTAGTAGTCGGGAGGTGGACTACAATGAGCAGTTCTTC. It codes for CASSSREVDYNEQFF.

The chain couples TRBV20-1 to TRBJ2-7; 7 positions agree with TRBD2. The germline V gene encodes CDR1 DFQATT and CDR2 SNEGSKA (reference sequence). The CDR3 runs 11 residues. The CDR3 DNA reads as TGCAGCTGCGGGAGCATCAACGAGCAGTACTTC. This gives the protein CSCGSINEQYF.

The V call is TRBV6-5, the J call TRBJ1-5; the match to TRBD1 covers 8 bases. Germline CDR1 reads MNHEY; CDR2 reads SVGAGI. The CDR3 loop spans 15 amino acids. Unmatched junction bases numbered 6, after V lost 7 bases and J lost 1 base. CDR3 bases: TGTGCCAGCAAGGACAGGGCCTGGAGCAATCAGCCCCAGCATTTT. Translated, it gives CASKDRAWSNQPQHF.

The chain couples TRBV6-2 or TRBV6-3 to TRBJ2-1, with 7 nucleotides matching TRBD2. From germline, CDR1 is MNHEY and CDR2 SVGEGT. The length of the CDR3 is 15 residues. J gave up 3 bases and V 2 bases, and 4 bases lay outside the gene matches. The CDR3 is CASSYIGLVYNEQFF. CDR3 DNA: TGTGCCAGCAGTTACATCGGACTAGTCTACAATGAGCAGTTCTTC.

The gene calls are TRBV7-3 and TRBJ2-3; D is perhaps TRBD2 (6 bases). V gave up 0 bases and J gave up 6 bases, with 10 bases separating them. The CDR3 loop spans 14 amino acids. The germline V gene encodes CDR1 SGHTA and CDR2 FQGTGA. The CDR3 spells CASSLTGGWDTQYF. CDR3 DNA: TGTGCCAGCAGCTTAACCGGGGGATGGGATACGCAGTATTTT.

The V call is TRBV19, the J call TRBJ1-5; 7 bases align to TRBD1. V trimming: 9 bases; J trimming: 1 base; junction bases outside the gene matches: 9. CDR3 length: 15 residues. CDR1 LNHDA and CDR2 SQIVND come from the germline V gene (reference sequence). Here the CDR3 reads CASASTGLSNQPQHF. DNA of the CDR3: TGTGCCAGCGCGTCGACAGGGTTAAGCAATCAGCCCCAGCATTTT.

V and J are TRBV5-6 and TRBJ2-7; a weak D match, TRBD2 (5 bases). The V gene lost 2 bases and the J gene lost 7 bases, with 22 bases spanning the gap. The germline CDR1 and CDR2 sequences are SGHDT and YYEEEE. This CDR3 is built from 16 residues. The CDR3 region is CASSLGTIRDRWEQYF. The CDR3 coding sequence is TGTGCCAGCAGCTTAGGTACGATACGGGATAGATGGGAGCAGTACTTC. Combining the CDR3 with reference TRBV5-6 and TRBJ2-7 gives the whole variable domain DAGVTQSPTHLIKTRGQQVTLRCSPKSGHDTVSWYQQALGQGPQFIFQYYEEEERQRGNFPDRFSGHQFPNYSSELNVNALLLGDSALYLCASSLGTIRDRWEQYFGPGTRLTVT.

CDR3 in amino acids: CASSPLAHKAKNIQYF. The DNA for the CDR3 is TGTGCCAGCTCACCACTTGCACACAAAGCCAAAAACATTCAGTACTTC. The chain links TRBV18 to TRBJ2-4; D ambiguous. Trimming shortened V by 1 base and J by 0 bases, and 10 bases separated the two germline ends. This CDR3 region has 16 residues. Germline CDR1 and CDR2: KGHSH and LQKENI.

The chain is built from TRBV7-6 and TRBJ1-1, with D uncertain. With 1 base removed from V and 0 bases from J, the gap between germline ends came to 9 bases. The CDR3 contains 15 residues. Germline V CDR1 and CDR2: SGHVS, FNYEAQ. The CDR3 is CASSLGALMNTEAFF. CDR3 DNA: TGTGCCAGCAGCTTAGGGGCACTTATGAACACTGAAGCTTTCTTT.

The rearrangement uses TRBV19 and TRBJ1-6; a possible D gene is TRBD1 (5 bases). Trimming left V 9 bases short and J 10 bases short, with 16 bases between. Germline V gene sequence: CDR1 LNHDA, CDR2 SQIVND (reference sequence). There are 13 residues in the CDR3. This CDR3 is CASETALGSPLHF. CDR3 DNA: TGTGCCAGCGAGACAGCCCTAGGATCACCCCTCCACTTT.

The rearrangement joins TRBV5-8 to TRBJ1-3, with a possible D match to TRBD1 (6 bases). Germline CDR1 reads SGHTS; CDR2 reads YDEGEE. V lost 4 bases, J lost 2 bases, and 16 bases lay in between. This CDR3 has 16 amino acids. Here the CDR3 reads CASSPGTSVAGNTIYF. The CDR3 DNA follows: TGTGCCAGCAGCCCTGGGACATCGGTTGCTGGAAACACCATATATTTT.

This clone is medium-sized by share. The genes are TRBV28 and TRBJ2-7, with TRBD1 matching over 9 bases. The CDR3 has 16 residues. Germline CDR1 and CDR2: MDHEN and SYDVKM. With 2 bases clipped from V and 5 bases from J, the junction kept 10 bases outside the gene matches. The CDR3 loop is CASSLEQGAAKDEQYF. CDR3 nucleotides: TGTGCCAGCAGTTTAGAACAGGGGGCTGCAAAGGACGAGCAGTACTTC.

The V call is TRBV7-6, the J call TRBJ2-7, with 8 bases lining up with TRBD1. Germline CDR1 reads SGHVS; CDR2 reads FNYEAQ. There are 15 residues in the CDR3. V shed 2 bases and J 4 bases; nucleotides not matched to a gene: 7. The CDR3, as DNA: TGTGCCAGCAGCTTAAGGGGGACAGGTAATTACGAGCAGTACTTC. Translating it yields CASSLRGTGNYEQYF.

The chain links TRBV5-4 to TRBJ1-4; 7 positions match TRBD1. Per the germline V gene, CDR1 is SGHNT and CDR2 is YYREEE (reference sequence). V trimming: 2 bases; J trimming: 8 bases; junction bases outside the gene matches: 6. This CDR3 contains 14 residues. This CDR3 reads CASSLGGAGEKLFF. CDR3 coding DNA: TGTGCCAGCAGCTTAGGGGGCGCCGGGGAAAAACTGTTTTTT.

The J gene is TRBJ2-2, the V gene TRBV7-2; 12 bases fit TRBD2. The V gene end was trimmed by 7 bases and the J gene end by 3 bases; junction bases not matched to a gene: 6. From germline, CDR1 is SGHTA and CDR2 FQGNSA. The CDR3 spans 16 residues. The CDR3 loop is CASTPSSGGDTGELFF. DNA of the CDR3: TGTGCCAGCACCCCCTCTAGCGGGGGGGACACCGGGGAGCTGTTTTTT.

This clone was detected only once. This rearrangement joins TRBV4-1 to TRBJ2-2, with a tentative D call TRBD1 (5 bases). The V and J ends lost 5 bases and 6 bases respectively, with 19 bases between them. Germline CDR1 and CDR2: MGHRA and YSYEKL. The CDR3 consists of 16 residues. The chain's CDR3 is CASSDEGARRAGELFF. The CDR3 bases are TGCGCCAGCAGCGACGAAGGGGCCCGAAGGGCCGGGGAGCTGTTTTTT.

This clone turned up a few times. The gene calls are TRBV4-1 and TRBJ1-2, with 8 bases that match TRBD1. The CDR3 totals 17 residues. After removal of 2 bases from V and 1 base from J, the junction contained 9 bases not matched to a gene. Germline lookup yields CDR1 MGHRA and CDR2 YSYEKL. In DNA form, the CDR3 reads TGCGCCAGCAGCCAACTCGACAGGGGACGGATTAACTATGGCTACACCTTC. Its protein product is CASSQLDRGRINYGYTF.